This TCR beta chain was retrieved from a study of cytomegalovirus exposure and HLA in healthy donors. Overall study: Tens of millions of unique TCRs from HLA-typed donors were held in an early release of data. Of a few hundred genotyped donors, about 81% clustered with self-reported Caucasian donors. Points from the study as a whole: More clonal expansion characterized HLA-associated TCR beta chains than equally common others in a later analysis.

PCR amplification relied on 60 Vbeta primers (plus 13 Jbeta primers). Profiling relied on immunoSEQ multiplex PCR, and the TCRdb table lists in-frame clones only, not all of them. The repertoire holds approximately 160,000 clones, just over 70% seen once, with roughly 4.5% in the top ten. As for this clone: Its target is not known.

Germline loops: CDR1 GTSNPN, CDR2 SVGIG (reference sequence). Trimming cost V 4 bases and J 6 bases; bases outside gene matches: 11. CDR3 size: 15 residues. Sequencing input: PBMCs. The chain recombines TRBV30 with TRBJ2-2; 7 nucleotides match TRBD1. The receptor was isolated from a man aged 18 to 30 in good health and CMV-seropositive. The CDR3 DNA reads TGTGCCTGGACCACACCAGACAGGGACGCCGGGGAGCTGTTTTTT. Amino acids: CAWTTPDRDAGELFF.